What follows describes a single T cell receptor (beta chain). This entry is derived from a study of cytomegalovirus exposure and HLA in healthy donors. This PCR relied on a set of 60 Vbeta primers and 13 Jbeta primers. Method: immunoSEQ multiplex PCR; TCRdb's copy keeps in-frame clones and lacks some. The sample yields 120,000 or so clones, around 70% seen once. The CDR3 runs 17 residues. Germline values: CDR1 SGHNT, CDR2 YYREEE (reference sequence). After removal of 1 base from V and 6 bases from J, the junction contained 8 bases not matched to a gene. The chain is built from TRBV5-4 and TRBJ1-6; 9 bases align to TRBD1. This TCR was sampled from a woman between 40 and 55 years old in good health and CMV-seropositive. Sequences were obtained from PBMCs. The CDR3 nucleotides are TGTGCCAGCAGCTTGCCGTCCCAGGGACAGGGTAATTCACCCCTCCACTTT. Translating gives CASSLPSQGQGNSPLHF.